This is a list of T cell receptor beta chains from one sample in a study of T cells in Graves' hyperthyroidism and ophthalmopathy. Each CDR3 protein gets one entry after TCRdb re-called the multiplex PCR reads with MiXCR. The data show 450,000 to 500,000 distinct CDR3 sequences, 22% seen once. Sequences were obtained from blood. These receptors were obtained from a woman in her sixties or seventies with Graves' ophthalmopathy. CDR3s include the opening cysteine and the closing phenylalanine or tryptophan. The order of the fields is J gene, clone size, V gene, D gene, CDR3 DNA, CDR3 protein. The D gene is left open where the match is weak. Clone size, where shown, is once, few, many, or a class for clones that have expanded.

>TRBJ2-5|.|TRBV5-4|.
TGTGCCAGCAGCGATCGAGAAGCCCAGTACTTC
CASSDREAQYF
>TRBJ1-4|.|TRBV4-2|.
TGTGCCAGCAGCCAAGTGACGGGGGTCAGGGAAAAACTGTTTTTT
CASSQVTGVREKLFF
>TRBJ2-1|.|TRBV3-1|TRBD2
TGTGCCAGCAGGATGACTAGCGGGAGCAATGAGCAGTTCTTC
CASRMTSGSNEQFF
>TRBJ1-3|many|TRBV6-1|TRBD1
TGTGCCAGCAGTCCACCCGACAGGGTTGGAAACACCATATATTTT
CASSPPDRVGNTIYF
>TRBJ1-2|many|TRBV12-3/TRBV12-4|.
TGTGCCAGCAGTCTCCATGAGAGAAACTATGGCTACACCTTC
CASSLHERNYGYTF
>TRBJ2-1|few|TRBV7-9|.
TGTGCCAGCAGCTTATTAGGCCTAGCCCTTCGGGACAATGAGCAGTTCTTC
CASSLLGLALRDNEQFF
>TRBJ2-5|few|TRBV19|TRBD2
TGTGCCAGTAGTATAGATTTCAGCGGGAGTGGGACCCAGTACTTC
CASSIDFSGSGTQYF
>TRBJ2-5|once|TRBV7-8|.
TGTGCCAGCAGCTCTATACCTCAGGGGACCCTCCAAGAGACCCAGTACTTC
CASSSIPQGTLQETQYF
>TRBJ2-6|.|TRBV6-1|.
TGTGCCACCAAACGAGCTTCTGGGGCCAACGTCCTGACTTTC
CATKRASGANVLTF
>TRBJ2-3|many|TRBV28|TRBD2
TGTGCCAGCAGACTAGCGGGAGTAACAGATACGCAGTATTTT
CASRLAGVTDTQYF
>TRBJ2-6|.|TRBV5-1|.
TGCGCCAGCAGCTTGGGCCGACACTCTGGGGCCAACGTCCTGACTTTC
CASSLGRHSGANVLTF
>TRBJ2-7|.|TRBV28|.
TGTGCCAGCAGTCAACTGGGGGGTGAGCAGTACTTC
CASSQLGGEQYF
>TRBJ2-7|.|TRBV20-1|TRBD1
TGCAGTGCTAGTTCGGGACAGACCCAATACGAGCAGTACTTC
CSASSGQTQYEQYF
>TRBJ2-5|many|TRBV10-1|.
TGCGCCAGCAGTGGGACCTTCTTGGGCACCCAGTACTTC
CASSGTFLGTQYF
>TRBJ2-1|few|TRBV3-1|.
TGTGCCAGCAGCCGTGTTTTGGGGGCGAGTGAGCAGTTCTTC
CASSRVLGASEQFF
>TRBJ2-7|.|TRBV6-1|TRBD1
TGTGCCAGCAGCTTCCCGGGACAGAGGAACGAGCAGTACTTC
CASSFPGQRNEQYF
>TRBJ2-5|.|TRBV9|.
TGTGCCAGCAGCGTGGACAGTAATTCTTGGGAGACCCAGTACTTC
CASSVDSNSWETQYF
>TRBJ1-2|few|TRBV2|TRBD1
TGTGCCAGCATTACCGGGACAGGGACGAAGGGCTACACCTTC
CASITGTGTKGYTF
>TRBJ1-1|few|TRBV6-1|.
TGTGCCAGCATCGTTAACCTGGGGGGCATGGGAGCTTTCTTT
CASIVNLGGMGAFF
>TRBJ1-1|few|TRBV6-5|.
TGTGCCAGCAGTTACGGGGAAAGCACTGAAGCTTTCTTT
CASSYGESTEAFF
>TRBJ2-1|.|TRBV7-2|TRBD2
TGTGCCAGCAGTCCCATGGGACTAGCGATTTTAAATGAGCAGTTCTTC
CASSPMGLAILNEQFF
>TRBJ2-2|few|TRBV2|TRBD2
TGTGCCAGCAGTGAGTCTAGCGGGGGATCCGGGGAGCTGTTTTTT
CASSESSGGSGELFF
>TRBJ1-2|.|TRBV5-1|TRBD1
TGCGCCAGCAGCTCCACACCGGGACAGGGCGGGCCTAACGCCTTC
CASSSTPGQGGPNAF
>TRBJ1-1|.|TRBV27|TRBD1
TGTGCCAGCATCCGGACAGGAGTGAACATTGAAGCTTTCTTT
CASIRTGVNIEAFF
>TRBJ2-7|once|TRBV5-4|TRBD2
TGTGCCAGCAGCCCGAGCGGGAGTCAGTCCTACGAGCAGTACTTC
CASSPSGSQSYEQYF
>TRBJ1-6|once|TRBV27|TRBD1
TGTGCCAGCAGGCCGGGACAGGGAGGGAATTCACCCCTCCACTTT
CASRPGQGGNSPLHF
>TRBJ2-7|.|TRBV14|TRBD2
TGTGCCAGCAGCCCGAAAATTAGCGGGGTATACGAGCAGTACTTC
CASSPKISGVYEQYF
>TRBJ2-7|.|TRBV7-8|.
TGTGCCAGCAGCCCACGGGTGCAGGGCGTTTACGAGCAGTACTTC
CASSPRVQGVYEQYF
>TRBJ2-7|few|TRBV14|.
TGTGCCAGCAGCCTAGTCGGGACGACTTCCTACGAGCAGTACTTC
CASSLVGTTSYEQYF